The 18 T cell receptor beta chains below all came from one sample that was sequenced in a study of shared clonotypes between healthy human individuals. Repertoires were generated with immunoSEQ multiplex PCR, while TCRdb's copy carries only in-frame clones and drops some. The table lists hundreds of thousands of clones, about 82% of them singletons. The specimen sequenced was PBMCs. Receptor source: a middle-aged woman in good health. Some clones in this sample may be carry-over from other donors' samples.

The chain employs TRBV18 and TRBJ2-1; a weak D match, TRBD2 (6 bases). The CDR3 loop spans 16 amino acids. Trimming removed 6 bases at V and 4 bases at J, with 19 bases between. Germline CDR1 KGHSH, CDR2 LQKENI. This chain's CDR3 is CASSLLVAGGYNEQFF. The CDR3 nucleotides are TGTGCCAGCTCCCTGTTGGTTGCCGGGGGTTACAATGAGCAGTTCTTC.

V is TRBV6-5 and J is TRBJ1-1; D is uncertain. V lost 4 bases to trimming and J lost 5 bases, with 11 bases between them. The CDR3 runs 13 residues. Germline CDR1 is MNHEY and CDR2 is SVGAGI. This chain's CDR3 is CASSSLSRTEAFF. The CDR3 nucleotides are TGTGCCAGCAGTTCCCTTAGCCGGACTGAAGCTTTCTTT.

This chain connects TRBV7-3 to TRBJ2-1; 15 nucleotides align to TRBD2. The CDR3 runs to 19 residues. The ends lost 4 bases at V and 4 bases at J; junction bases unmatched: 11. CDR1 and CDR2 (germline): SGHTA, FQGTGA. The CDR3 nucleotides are TGTGCCAGCAGCTCACGTGGACTAGCGGGAGGGCCTGGTTACAATGAGCAGTTCTTC. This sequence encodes CASSSRGLAGGPGYNEQFF.

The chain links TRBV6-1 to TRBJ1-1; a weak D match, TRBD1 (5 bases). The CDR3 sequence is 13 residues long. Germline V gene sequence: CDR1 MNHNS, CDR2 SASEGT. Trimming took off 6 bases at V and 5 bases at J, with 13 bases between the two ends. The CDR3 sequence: CASSRFGGTEAFF. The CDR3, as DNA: TGTGCCAGCAGCAGGTTTGGGGGGACTGAAGCTTTCTTT.

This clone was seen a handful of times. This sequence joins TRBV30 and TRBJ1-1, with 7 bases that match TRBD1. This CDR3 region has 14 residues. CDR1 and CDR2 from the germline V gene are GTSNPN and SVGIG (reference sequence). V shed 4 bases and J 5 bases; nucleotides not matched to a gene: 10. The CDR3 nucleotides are TGTGCCTGGACCAGTGGGGGCAGGGGGACTGAAGCTTTCTTT. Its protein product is CAWTSGGRGTEAFF.

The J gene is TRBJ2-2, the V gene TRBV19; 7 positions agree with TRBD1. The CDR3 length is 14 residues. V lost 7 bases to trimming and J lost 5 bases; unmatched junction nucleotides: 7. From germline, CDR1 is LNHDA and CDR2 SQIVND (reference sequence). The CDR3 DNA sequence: TGTGCCAGTAACCGGGACAGAACAACCGGGGAGCTGTTTTTT. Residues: CASNRDRTTGELFF.

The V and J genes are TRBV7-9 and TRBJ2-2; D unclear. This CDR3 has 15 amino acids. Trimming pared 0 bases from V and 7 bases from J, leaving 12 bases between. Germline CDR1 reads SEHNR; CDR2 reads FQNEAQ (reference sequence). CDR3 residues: CASSLALGAGGELFF. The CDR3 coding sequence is TGTGCCAGCAGCTTAGCTTTGGGTGCAGGCGGGGAGCTGTTTTTT.

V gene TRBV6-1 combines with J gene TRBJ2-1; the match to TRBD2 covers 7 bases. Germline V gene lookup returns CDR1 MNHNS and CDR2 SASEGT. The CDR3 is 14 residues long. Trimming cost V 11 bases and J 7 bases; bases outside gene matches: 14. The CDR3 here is CASGGGALWNEQFF. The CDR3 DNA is TGTGCCTCGGGAGGTGGGGCACTTTGGAATGAGCAGTTCTTC.

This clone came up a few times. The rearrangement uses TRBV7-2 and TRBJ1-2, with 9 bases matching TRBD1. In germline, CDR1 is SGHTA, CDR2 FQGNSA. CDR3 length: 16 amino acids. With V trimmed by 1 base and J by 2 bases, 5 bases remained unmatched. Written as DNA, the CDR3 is TGTGCCAGCAGCTTAGAGGGACAGGGAGCGAACTATGGCTACACCTTC. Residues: CASSLEGQGANYGYTF.

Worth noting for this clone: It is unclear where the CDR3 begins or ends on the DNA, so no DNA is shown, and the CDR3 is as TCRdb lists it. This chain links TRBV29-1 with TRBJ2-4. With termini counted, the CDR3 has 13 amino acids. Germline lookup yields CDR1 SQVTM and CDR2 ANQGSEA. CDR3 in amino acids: CSVAQGSRESLYF.

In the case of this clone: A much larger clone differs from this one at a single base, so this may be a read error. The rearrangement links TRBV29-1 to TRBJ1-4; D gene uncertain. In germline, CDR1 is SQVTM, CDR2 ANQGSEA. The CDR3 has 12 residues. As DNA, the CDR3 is TGCGGCGCTGGGTGGGCGGGTGAAAAACTGTTTTTT. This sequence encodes CGAGWAGEKLFF.

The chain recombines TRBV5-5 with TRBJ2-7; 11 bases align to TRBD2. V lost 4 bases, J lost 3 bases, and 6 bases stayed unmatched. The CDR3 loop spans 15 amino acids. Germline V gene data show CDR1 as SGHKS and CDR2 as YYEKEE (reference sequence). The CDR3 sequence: CASSPGLAEGYEQYF. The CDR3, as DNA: TGTGCCAGCAGCCCGGGACTAGCGGAGGGCTACGAGCAGTACTTC. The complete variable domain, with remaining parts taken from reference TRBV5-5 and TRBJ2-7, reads DAGVTQSPTHLIKTRGQQVTLRCSPISGHKSVSWYQQVLGQGPQFIFQYYEKEERGRGNFPDRFSARQFPNYSSELNVNALLLGDSALYLCASSPGLAEGYEQYFGPGTRLTVT.

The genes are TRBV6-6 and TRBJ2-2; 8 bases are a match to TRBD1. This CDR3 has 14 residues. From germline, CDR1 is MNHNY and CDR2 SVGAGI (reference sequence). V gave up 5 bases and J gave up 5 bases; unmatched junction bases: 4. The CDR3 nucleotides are TGTGCCAGCAGTCTAAGACAGGGGACCGGGGAGCTGTTTTTT. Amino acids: CASSLRQGTGELFF.

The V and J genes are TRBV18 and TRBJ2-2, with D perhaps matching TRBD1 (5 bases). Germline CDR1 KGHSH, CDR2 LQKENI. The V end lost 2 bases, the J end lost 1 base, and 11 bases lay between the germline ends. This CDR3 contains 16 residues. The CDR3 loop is CASSPNKGMNTGELFF. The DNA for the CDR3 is TGTGCCAGCTCACCAAACAAGGGGATGAACACCGGGGAGCTGTTTTTT.

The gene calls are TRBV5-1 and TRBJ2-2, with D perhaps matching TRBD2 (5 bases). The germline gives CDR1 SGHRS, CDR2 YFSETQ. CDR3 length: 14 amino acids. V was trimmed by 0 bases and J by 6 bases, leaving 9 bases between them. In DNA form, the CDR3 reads TGCGCCAGCAGCTTGGATACTAGGGCCGGGGAGCTGTTTTTT. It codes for CASSLDTRAGELFF.

In nucleotides, the CDR3 is TGTGCCACCAGCAGCGCCGGGGACCATCTCCCCCCACCCTACAATGAGCAGTTCTTC. This encodes CATSSAGDHLPPPYNEQFF. The genes are TRBV15 and TRBJ2-1, with D possibly called TRBD1 or TRBD2 (5 bases each). There are 19 residues in the CDR3. V was trimmed by 3 bases and J by 2 bases, leaving 23 bases between them. Germline V gene lookup returns CDR1 LNHNV and CDR2 YYDKDF (reference sequence). Together with reference TRBV15 and TRBJ2-1, the CDR3 gives the full variable domain: DAMVIQNPRYQVTQFGKPVTLSCSQTLNHNVMYWYQQKSSQAPKLLFHYYDKDFNNEADTPDNFQSRRPNTSFCFLDIRSPGLGDTAMYLCATSSAGDHLPPPYNEQFFGPGTRLTVL.

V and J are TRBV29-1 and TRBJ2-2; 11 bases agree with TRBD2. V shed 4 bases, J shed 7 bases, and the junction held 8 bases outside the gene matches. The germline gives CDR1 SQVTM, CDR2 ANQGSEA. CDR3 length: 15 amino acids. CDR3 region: CSVGTLAGVGGELFF. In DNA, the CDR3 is TGCAGCGTTGGCACACTAGCGGGAGTTGGCGGGGAGCTGTTTTTT.

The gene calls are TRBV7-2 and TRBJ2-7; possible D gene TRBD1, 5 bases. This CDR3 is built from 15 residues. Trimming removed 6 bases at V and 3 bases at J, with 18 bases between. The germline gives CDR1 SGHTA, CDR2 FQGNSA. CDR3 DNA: TGTGCCAGCAGTTCACCCCCCGGGCAGGGCTACGAGCAGTACTTC. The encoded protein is CASSSPPGQGYEQYF. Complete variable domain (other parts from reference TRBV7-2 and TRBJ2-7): GAGVSQSPSNKVTEKGKDVELRCDPISGHTALYWYRQSLGQGLEFLIYFQGNSAPDKSGLPSDRFSAERTGGSVSTLTIQRTQQEDSAVYLCASSSPPGQGYEQYFGPGTRLTVT.